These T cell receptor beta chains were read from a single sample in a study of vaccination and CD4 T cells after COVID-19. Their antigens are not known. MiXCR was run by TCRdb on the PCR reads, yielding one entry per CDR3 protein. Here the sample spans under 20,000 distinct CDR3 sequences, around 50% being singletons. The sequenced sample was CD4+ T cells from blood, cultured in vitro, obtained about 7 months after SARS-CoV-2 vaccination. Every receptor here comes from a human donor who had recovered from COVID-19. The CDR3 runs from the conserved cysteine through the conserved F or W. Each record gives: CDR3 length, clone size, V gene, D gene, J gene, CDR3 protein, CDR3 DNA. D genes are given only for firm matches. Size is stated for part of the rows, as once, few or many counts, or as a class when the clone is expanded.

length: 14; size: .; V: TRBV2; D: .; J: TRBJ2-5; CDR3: CASSEGAYQETQYF; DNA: TGTGCCAGCAGTGAGGGAGCGTACCAAGAGACCCAGTACTTC
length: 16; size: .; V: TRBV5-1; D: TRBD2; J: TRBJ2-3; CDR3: CASSGTSGRAADTQYF; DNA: TGCGCCAGCAGCGGGACTAGCGGGAGGGCCGCAGATACGCAGTATTTT
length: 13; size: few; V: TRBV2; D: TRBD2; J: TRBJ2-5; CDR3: CARSGGTSETQYF; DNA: TGTGCCAGAAGCGGGGGGACTTCAGAGACCCAGTACTTC
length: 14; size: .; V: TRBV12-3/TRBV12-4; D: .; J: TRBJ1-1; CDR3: CASTWAGKNTEAFF; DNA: TGTGCCAGCACCTGGGCAGGGAAGAACACTGAAGCTTTCTTT
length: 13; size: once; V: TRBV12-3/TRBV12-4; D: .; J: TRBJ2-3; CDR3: CASRLLGADTQYF; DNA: TGTGCCAGCAGACTTCTAGGGGCCGATACGCAGTATTTT
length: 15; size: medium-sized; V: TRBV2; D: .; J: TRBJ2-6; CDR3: CASSGQLSGANVLTF; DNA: TGTGCCAGCAGTGGACAGCTCTCTGGGGCCAACGTCCTGACTTTC
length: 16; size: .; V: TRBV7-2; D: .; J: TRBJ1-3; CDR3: CASSPPDTLSGNTIYF; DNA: TGTGCCAGCAGCCCACCTGACACCCTCTCTGGAAACACCATATATTTT
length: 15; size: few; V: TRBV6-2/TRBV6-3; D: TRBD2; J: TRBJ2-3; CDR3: CASSYLLAGTDTQYF; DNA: TGTGCCAGCAGTTACCTACTAGCGGGCACAGATACGCAGTATTTT
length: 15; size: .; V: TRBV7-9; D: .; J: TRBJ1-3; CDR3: CASSSDRNSGNTIYF; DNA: TGTGCCAGCAGCTCCGACAGAAACTCTGGAAACACCATATATTTT
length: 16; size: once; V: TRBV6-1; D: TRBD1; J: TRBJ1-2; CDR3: CASSELGGTGGDGYTF; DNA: TGTGCCAGCAGTGAACTAGGGGGGACAGGGGGAGATGGCTACACCTTC